The rows below give T cell receptor beta chains drawn from one sample of a study of cytomegalovirus exposure and HLA in healthy donors. The table came from immunoSEQ multiplex PCR; TCRdb's copy has only in-frame clones and leaves some out. The sample has over 150,000 clones, 80% seen once. The specimen was PBMCs. Receptors were obtained from a woman between 40 and 50 years old in good health and CMV-seropositive. CDR3s include the opening cysteine and the closing phenylalanine or tryptophan. The order of the fields is V gene, clone size, D gene, J gene, CDR3 protein, CDR3 DNA. The D gene is left open where the match is weak. Not every row has a clone size; where given, it reads once, few, many or a size class.

>TRBV5-1|.|TRBD2|TRBJ2-1
CASHPSGTSLGNEQFF
TGCGCCAGCCACCCCTCGGGGACTAGTTTAGGCAATGAGCAGTTCTTC
>TRBV27|.|TRBD2|TRBJ2-7
CASSLRERGYEQYF
TGTGCCAGCAGTTTGCGGGAGCGAGGATACGAGCAGTACTTC
>TRBV11-3|.|TRBD1|TRBJ2-4
CASSLAGQGGTQYF
TGTGCCAGCAGCTTAGCTGGACAGGGGGGAACTCAGTACTTC
>TRBV2|once|TRBD2|TRBJ2-1
CASSTGLRGEQFF
TGTGCCAGCAGTACGGGACTAAGGGGTGAGCAGTTCTTC
>TRBV9|.|TRBD1|TRBJ2-1
CASSADRGTYNEQFF
TGTGCCAGCAGCGCCGACAGGGGAACCTACAATGAGCAGTTCTTC
>TRBV5-1|.|.|TRBJ2-7
CASSSSGSSYEQYF
TGCGCCAGCAGCTCCAGCGGGTCGTCCTACGAGCAGTACTTC
>TRBV9|.|.|TRBJ1-1
CASSVGPVFDTEAFF
TGTGCCAGCAGCGTAGGCCCGGTATTCGACACTGAAGCCTTCTTT
>TRBV5-1|.|.|TRBJ2-3
CASSLRESSDTQYF
TGCGCCAGCAGCTTGCGGGAGTCGTCTGATACGCAGTATTTT
>TRBV29-1|.|TRBD1|TRBJ1-1
CSVLTGLSLSVPLGTEAFF
TGCAGCGTGCTGACAGGGTTGTCTTTATCGGTTCCGCTGGGCACTGAAGCTTTCTTT
>TRBV7-9|.|.|TRBJ1-1
CASSPRGEAEAFF
TGTGCCAGCAGCCCGCGGGGGGAGGCTGAAGCTTTCTTT
>TRBV7-9|.|TRBD1|TRBJ1-6
CASSSSGTGVFSPLHF
TGTGCCAGCAGCTCCTCCGGGACAGGGGTCTTCTCACCCCTCCACTTT
>TRBV7-6|once|TRBD2|TRBJ2-2
CASSFTGGPGELFF
TGTGCCAGCAGCTTTACGGGAGGGCCGGGGGAGCTGTTTTTT
>TRBV10-1|.|TRBD2|TRBJ2-1
CASSKIAGGLGNEQFF
TGCGCCAGCAGTAAAATAGCGGGAGGGCTTGGGAATGAGCAGTTCTTC
>TRBV7-2|once|TRBD2|TRBJ2-7
CASSLGLAGVVEQYF
TGTGCCAGCAGCCTGGGACTAGCGGGAGTGGTCGAGCAGTACTTC
>TRBV28|.|TRBD2|TRBJ2-1
CASSLQAGVSYNEQFF
TGTGCCAGCAGTTTACAAGCGGGGGTCTCCTACAATGAGCAGTTCTTC
>TRBV11-2|once|TRBD1|TRBJ1-2
CASSPRQGIYGYTF
TGTGCCAGCAGCCCCCGACAGGGGATCTATGGCTACACCTTC
>TRBV11-2|.|.|TRBJ2-7
CASSLDQGSEQYF
TGTGCCAGCAGCTTAGACCAGGGCAGCGAGCAGTACTTC
>TRBV6-1|.|TRBD2|TRBJ2-1
CASSDGTSGRGNEQFF
TGTGCCAGCAGTGATGGGACTAGCGGGAGGGGCAATGAGCAGTTCTTC
>TRBV18|.|TRBD2|TRBJ2-1
CASSPMARDYYNEQFF
TGTGCCAGCTCTCCTATGGCCCGGGACTACTACAATGAGCAGTTCTTC
>TRBV7-2|few|TRBD2|TRBJ2-3
CASSLGAGGHVTQYF
TGTGCCAGCAGCTTAGGCGCGGGAGGCCACGTTACGCAGTATTTT
>TRBV18|.|TRBD2|TRBJ2-7
CASSPLAGGFHEQYF
TGTGCCAGCTCACCACTAGCGGGAGGGTTCCACGAGCAGTACTTC
>TRBV9|.|.|TRBJ1-3
CASSTTGFGNTIYF
TGTGCCAGCAGCACAACAGGGTTTGGAAACACCATATATTTT
>TRBV29-1|.|.|TRBJ2-7
CSVTTGFLSYEQYF
TGCAGCGTTACCACAGGTTTTCTCTCCTACGAGCAGTACTTC
>TRBV4-2|.|.|TRBJ2-1
CASSQEVGLLGREQFF
TGTGCCAGCAGCCAAGAAGTTGGACTACTGGGACGTGAGCAGTTCTTC
>TRBV19|few|.|TRBJ2-1
CASRGASPSSYNEQFF
TGTGCCAGTAGGGGAGCGTCACCGAGCTCCTACAATGAGCAGTTCTTC
>TRBV6-1|.|TRBD2|TRBJ2-7
CASSLSTSGTYEQYF
TGTGCCAGCAGCCTTTCCACTAGCGGGACTTACGAGCAGTACTTC
>TRBV19|.|TRBD1|TRBJ1-2
CASSWTGVDYGYTF
TGTGCCAGTAGTTGGACAGGGGTGGACTATGGCTACACCTTC
>TRBV5-6|.|TRBD2|TRBJ2-7
CASSLGPSGIYEQYF
TGTGCCAGCAGCTTGGGCCCTAGCGGGATATACGAGCAGTACTTC
>TRBV2|.|.|TRBJ1-2
CASSERQVGGYTF
TGTGCCAGCAGTGAGAGACAGGTCGGTGGCTACACCTTC
>TRBV19|.|TRBD1|TRBJ2-5
CATGTGQETQYF
TGTGCCACCGGGACAGGCCAAGAGACCCAGTACTTC
>TRBV28|.|TRBD2|TRBJ2-7
CASSFRVTSGSTYEQYF
TGTGCCAGCAGTTTTCGCGTAACTAGCGGGAGTACATACGAGCAGTACTTC
>TRBV30|.|.|TRBJ2-2
CAWSLLVRNTGELFF
TGTGCCTGGAGTCTTTTAGTTCGGAACACCGGGGAGCTGTTTTTT
>TRBV4-2|few|.|TRBJ2-7
CASSQEQQGSYEQYF
TGTGCCAGCAGCCAAGAGCAACAGGGCAGCTACGAGCAGTACTTC
>TRBV10-3|.|.|TRBJ2-2
CAIPALTGELFF
TGTGCCATCCCCGCGTTGACCGGGGAGCTGTTTTTT
>TRBV4-1|.|.|TRBJ2-1
CASSQDPGIGNEQFF
TGCGCCAGCAGCCAAGATCCAGGGATCGGGAATGAGCAGTTCTTC
>TRBV7-9|.|.|TRBJ1-5
CASRAEGSNQPQHF
TGTGCCAGCAGAGCCGAGGGTAGCAATCAGCCCCAGCATTTT
>TRBV20-1|.|.|TRBJ2-7
CSALQDYEQYF
TGCAGTGCCCTTCAGGACTACGAGCAGTACTTC
>TRBV19|.|TRBD2|TRBJ2-4
CASSIDRGDIQYF
TGTGCCAGTAGTATAGATCGGGGGGACATTCAGTACTTC
>TRBV6-6|.|TRBD2|TRBJ2-1
CASRPLAGRIGNEQFF
TGTGCCAGCAGACCCCTAGCGGGACGTATCGGGAATGAGCAGTTCTTC
>TRBV28|.|TRBD2|TRBJ2-1
CASSLSLLAGGSYNEQFF
TGTGCCAGCAGTTTATCCCTCCTAGCGGGAGGCTCCTACAATGAGCAGTTCTTC
>TRBV7-8|.|TRBD2|TRBJ2-3
CASSLVGTAGGGNKQYF
TGTGCCAGCAGCTTAGTGGGTACAGCGGGAGGAGGAAACAAGCAGTATTTT